This TCR beta chain emerged from a study of identical twins. Study-wide results and limits: The authors noted that invariant MAIT and iNKT cells could partly confound zero-insertion analyses. These conclusions were based on statistical analysis (cross-sectional, not following the same donors).

The V end lost 3 bases, the J end lost 3 bases, and 5 bases lay between the germline ends. CDR3 length equals 12 residues. Looked up from germline, CDR1 is SGHTA and CDR2 is FQGNSA. Unique molecular identifiers were present on the cDNA, and a universal primer site came from template switching. From the 5' RACE reads, TCRdb called clonotypes with MiXCR, one entry per CDR3 protein. The sample records just over 500,000 distinct CDR3 sequences, 22% being singletons. This clonotype was picked up a small number of times. Antigen unknown. These data also formed part of another study, on T cells expressing NK-cell markers.

J is TRBJ2-5 and V is TRBV7-2; D ambiguous. The sequence derives from a woman in her late teens or twenties in good health. The sample taken for sequencing was CD4+ T cells sorted from blood. The CDR3 sequence is CASSFVKETQYF. CDR3 bases: TGTGCCAGCAGCTTTGTAAAAGAGACCCAGTACTTC.